This record covers a single T cell receptor (beta chain). The data were taken from a study of blood T cell repertoires in COVID-19. As for the study in general: Whether acute or convalescent, the COVID-19 samples came from the United States, Italy and Spain. PBMCs, B-cell-depleted T cells, or T cells provided the cDNA or gDNA that made up the material.

The length of the CDR3 is 14 residues. In the original processing: Amplification of reference gene primers was used by the study to estimate nucleated cell counts. TCRdb's table, derived via immunoSEQ multiplex PCR, lists solely in-frame clones and lacks some. For V, J and clone size, that table is used; D and trimming come from the DNA. The table includes 300,000 or so clones, roughly 86% detected once. The sequenced sample was peripheral blood. The sequence came from a woman in her forties or fifties who had recovered from COVID-19. This chain links TRBV21-1 with TRBJ2-7; whether TRBD2, the table's D call, matches the DNA was not checked. TRBV21-1 is a pseudogene segment. The DNA of the CDR3 is TGTGCCAGCAGCTCGGGACTAGCTCTGATGGAGCAGTACTTC. Translation gives CASSSGLALMEQYF.